Given below is one T cell receptor (beta chain) in context. What it binds is unknown. Here immunoSEQ multiplex PCR was the method, and the copy in TCRdb shows in-frame clones only, minus some. The sample shows 73,000 or so clones, approximately 81% of them seen only once. The data were taken from a study of neoadjuvant anti-PD-1 for oral cavity cancer. Study information: Most patients had three to four biweekly doses of 3 mg/kg nivolumab before resection. Around day 43, patients without progression received a fourth nivolumab dose before surgery.

General observations from the study: Each response group had just a few patients in TCR analyses.

Stated time point: after neoadjuvant nivolumab, at surgical resection. The clonotype comes from a person aged 35-80 years with oral cavity squamous cell carcinoma. Here the sequenced sample was PBMCs, taken after nivolumab (anti-PD-1) treatment.

The CDR3 DNA reads TGCGCCAGCAGCCAAGATGGTAGGGGTTCGAAGGAGACCCAGTACTTC. Translation gives CASSQDGRGSKETQYF. This chain uses TRBV4-1 with TRBJ2-5; maybe TRBD1 (5 bases). V gave up 0 bases and J gave up 5 bases, with 16 bases separating them. The germline V gene encodes CDR1 MGHRA and CDR2 YSYEKL. There are 16 residues in the CDR3.